This T cell receptor (beta chain) was obtained from a study of blood T cells in healthy people across ages. Study conclusions and caveats: Naive and antigen-experienced cells were not separated, limiting conclusive comparison.

Next came a second PCR, run for about 7 to 12 cycles, which used a sample-barcoded 5' primer along with a J-beta primer mix. TCRdb reprocessed the 5' RACE reads with MiXCR, giving one entry per CDR3 protein. The sample shows under 850,000 distinct CDR3 sequences, under 40% of them seen only once. This clonotype was observed a handful of times. Antigen: not known. The sequence was obtained from a man aged 18 to 29 in good health. The sample consisted of blood.

The CDR3 loop is CASSDPPRGTDQDSPLHF. The CDR3 nucleotides are TGTGCCAGCAGTGACCCGCCGAGGGGGACAGACCAAGATTCACCCCTCCACTTT. The rearrangement links TRBV2 to TRBJ1-6; 7 bases fit TRBD1. The CDR3 contains 18 residues. Trimming took 3 bases from V and 8 from J; bases not matched to a gene: 16. Germline CDR1 and CDR2: SNHLY and FYNNEI.